The next 18 T cell receptor beta chains were all read from a single sample in a study of Tregs in tolerant kidney transplant recipients (dated 2019 in TCRdb). The library was obtained by the immunoSEQ multiplex PCR assay. The table comes from immuneACCESS by way of TCRdb, which keeps in-frame sequences with V and J called. Part of the clones is missing from these tables; in studies checked, under half for an unresolved V gene and the rest for unknown reasons. This sample is represented by about 56,000 clones; about 83% of them were singletons. The top ten constitute about 5.5% of the sample. The sample consisted of CD4+ T cells from blood. All receptors derive from a human donor in good health.

The V gene is TRBV19, the J gene TRBJ2-7; a weak D match, TRBD2 (7 bases). Germline assignment: CDR1 LNHDA and CDR2 SQIVND (reference sequence). The CDR3 is 13 residues long. V dropped 4 bases and J dropped 3 bases, with 10 bases sitting between them. The CDR3 loop reads CASSRGGNYEQYF. In nucleotides, the CDR3 is TGTGCCAGTAGTAGGGGGGGCAACTACGAGCAGTACTTC. Combining the CDR3 with reference TRBV19 and TRBJ2-7 gives the whole variable domain DGGITQSPKYLFRKEGQNVTLSCEQNLNHDAMYWYRQDPGQGLRLIYYSQIVNDFQKGDIAEGYSVSREKKESFPLTVTSAQKNPTAFYLCASSRGGNYEQYFGPGTRLTVT.

V and J are TRBV5-6 and TRBJ1-4, with D maybe TRBD1 (6 bases). This CDR3 comprises 14 residues. From germline, CDR1 is SGHDT and CDR2 YYEEEE. Trimming shortened V by 6 bases and J by 8 bases, and 17 bases separated the two germline ends. This CDR3 is CASTSGGLQEKLFF. DNA for the CDR3: TGTGCCAGCACCTCCGGGGGGCTACAGGAAAAACTGTTTTTT.

The chain carries TRBV18 and TRBJ1-5; no clear D gene. The germline V gene encodes CDR1 KGHSH and CDR2 LQKENI. V was cut by 5 bases and J by 2 bases, with 25 bases left in between. The CDR3 is 19 amino acids. CDR3: CASSTGVMGKTLRNQPQHF. In DNA, the CDR3 is TGTGCCAGCTCAACCGGGGTTATGGGAAAGACCTTGCGCAATCAGCCCCAGCATTTT.

This chain connects TRBV5-4 to TRBJ2-5; TRBD2 matches at 11 bases. V shed 2 bases, J shed 2 bases, and the junction held 5 bases outside the gene matches. The germline CDR1 and CDR2 sequences are SGHNT and YYREEE (reference sequence). The CDR3 loop spans 16 amino acids. The CDR3 spells CASSFPGTSGQETQYF. Written as DNA, the CDR3 is TGTGCCAGCAGCTTCCCCGGGACTAGCGGACAAGAGACCCAGTACTTC.

V and J are TRBV7-8 and TRBJ2-7, with D maybe TRBD1 (6 bases). CDR1 is SGHVS and CDR2 is FQNEAQ in the germline V gene. CDR3 length equals 14 residues. V gave up 5 bases and J gave up 4 bases, with 15 bases separating them. The CDR3 sequence: CASSPGELYYEQYF. CDR3 coding DNA: TGTGCCAGCAGCCCAGGGGAGTTATATTACGAGCAGTACTTC.

This clone was recorded only once. This chain links TRBV18 with TRBJ2-7; 9 positions match TRBD2. V trimming: 3 bases; J trimming: 2 bases; junction bases outside the gene matches: 5. Germline CDR1 and CDR2: KGHSH and LQKENI. The CDR3 is 15 amino acids. The CDR3 spells CASSPRLAGAYEQYF. In nucleotides, the CDR3 is TGTGCCAGCTCACCGCGATTAGCGGGGGCCTACGAGCAGTACTTC.

This chain joins TRBV11-3 and TRBJ2-7; D is perhaps TRBD1 (6 bases). The ends were cut back, 5 bases at V and 2 bases at J, with 22 bases in the middle. The CDR3 has 17 residues. Germline V CDR1 and CDR2: SGHNT, YENEEA. The CDR3 protein is CASSASCPRGSTYEQYF. The CDR3 DNA follows: TGTGCCAGCAGCGCTAGTTGCCCCAGGGGCTCAACCTACGAGCAGTACTTC.

The chain is built from TRBV7-9 and TRBJ1-2; 8 bases are shared with TRBD1. The CDR3 loop spans 14 amino acids. From germline, CDR1 is SEHNR and CDR2 FQNEAQ (reference sequence). V trimming: 0 bases; J trimming: 7 bases; junction bases outside the gene matches: 4. CDR3 protein: CASSLAGTGSGYTF. CDR3 DNA: TGTGCCAGCAGCTTAGCGGGGACAGGTAGTGGCTACACCTTC. The full variable domain, completed using reference TRBV7-9 and TRBJ1-2, is DTGVSQNPRHKITKRGQNVTFRCDPISEHNRLYWYRQTLGQGPEFLTYFQNEAQLEKSRLLSDRFSAERPKGSFSTLEIQRTEQGDSAMYLCASSLAGTGSGYTFGSGTRLTVV.

This rearrangement joins TRBV9 to TRBJ1-6; D perhaps matches TRBD1 (5 bases). The CDR3 has 15 residues. Per the germline V gene, CDR1 is SGDLS and CDR2 is YYNGEE. V lost 0 bases, J lost 10 bases, and 14 bases lay in between. DNA of the CDR3: TGTGCCAGCAGCGTAGAGGGAGGGGAGGTCTCACCCCTCCACTTT. Protein product: CASSVEGGEVSPLHF.

The chain is built from TRBV4-3 and TRBJ2-1; 7 positions match TRBD2. Trimming cost V 3 bases and J 10 bases; bases outside gene matches: 6. Germline V gene lookup returns CDR1 LGHNA and CDR2 YSLEER. The CDR3 has 13 amino acids. The CDR3 loop reads CASSHQSGDEQFF. CDR3 bases: TGCGCCAGCAGCCATCAAAGCGGGGACGAGCAGTTCTTC.

The chain carries TRBV6-5 and TRBJ1-2; 8 bases fit TRBD1. The CDR3 length is 14 residues. Losses at the gene ends were 4 bases for V and 4 bases for J; bases not matched to a gene: 5. Germline V gene sequence: CDR1 MNHEY, CDR2 SVGAGI. For the CDR3, the DNA is TGTGCCAGCAGTTCAGGGGGCGCGGGCTATGGCTACACCTTC. Protein: CASSSGGAGYGYTF.

The V call is TRBV9, the J call TRBJ1-1; D is unclear. In germline, CDR1 is SGDLS, CDR2 YYNGEE. V was shortened by 3 bases and J by 2 bases, with 11 bases between the two germline ends. The CDR3 contains 14 residues. The chain's CDR3 is CASSARTDNTEAFF. The DNA for the CDR3 is TGTGCCAGCAGCGCCCGGACCGATAACACTGAAGCTTTCTTT. The whole variable domain, filled in from reference TRBV9 and TRBJ1-1, reads DSGVTQTPKHLITATGQRVTLRCSPRSGDLSVYWYQQSLDQGLQFLIQYYNGEERAKGNILERFSAQQFPDLHSELNLSSLELGDSALYFCASSARTDNTEAFFGQGTRLTVV.

The chain recombines TRBV5-6 with TRBJ2-1; no firm D call. The CDR3 spans 11 residues. Trimming left V 7 bases short and J 10 bases short, with 12 bases between. Germline lookup yields CDR1 SGHDT and CDR2 YYEEEE. CDR3 sequence (DNA): TGTGCCAGCGGGAATTCGTGGGAGCAGTTCTTC. It specifies CASGNSWEQFF.

This clone was picked up a small number of times. This chain joins TRBV7-3 and TRBJ1-2, with a tentative D call TRBD1 (5 bases). Germline loops: CDR1 SGHTA, CDR2 FQGTGA. The CDR3 runs to 17 residues. Deletions cut 5 bases from V and 3 bases from J, with 22 bases between. CDR3 sequence (DNA): TGTGCCAGCAGCCCAACCCCCGGTGCCCCGGGACACTATGGCTACACCTTC. Encoded protein: CASSPTPGAPGHYGYTF.

The rearrangement links TRBV7-3 to TRBJ2-6; D is possibly TRBD1 or TRBD2 (5 bases each). The CDR3 runs to 21 residues. V was clipped by 5 bases and J by 0 bases, with 26 bases between them. Germline CDR1 reads SGHTA; CDR2 reads FQGTGA. CDR3 in amino acids: CASSPFVVGDVAYSGANVLTF. CDR3 DNA: TGTGCCAGCAGCCCCTTCGTGGTCGGGGACGTTGCGTACTCTGGGGCCAACGTCCTGACTTTC.

This sequence joins TRBV4-1 and TRBJ2-1; D perhaps matches TRBD2 (6 bases). The germline V gene encodes CDR1 MGHRA and CDR2 YSYEKL. The CDR3 runs to 13 residues. V gave up 4 bases and J gave up 10 bases, with 14 bases separating them. Here the CDR3 reads CASSPGPRGEQFF. CDR3 bases: TGCGCCAGCAGCCCCGGCCCACGGGGGGAGCAGTTCTTC.

This clone was observed a handful of times. The chain uses TRBV28 and TRBJ1-2; tentative D call: TRBD1 (6 bases). The CDR3 is made up of 13 amino acids. Germline-derived CDR1 and CDR2 are MDHEN and SYDVKM. V lost 4 bases to trimming and J lost 4 bases, with 10 bases between them. CDR3 DNA: TGTGCCAGCAGTTACGGGACACCCTATGGCTACACCTTC. This encodes CASSYGTPYGYTF.

This clone was counted once. V is TRBV7-3 and J is TRBJ2-1, with D hard to call. In germline, CDR1 is SGHTA, CDR2 FQGTGA. V shed 11 bases and J shed 0 bases, with 8 bases lying between them. This CDR3 is 12 amino acids long. The CDR3 reads CAANGSYNEQFF. Written as DNA, the CDR3 is TGTGCCGCCAATGGCTCCTACAATGAGCAGTTCTTC.